This TCR beta chain was observed in a study of response to subunit inactivated influenza vaccine. One entry per CDR3 protein, called by TCRdb with MiXCR from the RT-PCR reads. The sample has 500,000 to 550,000 distinct CDR3 sequences; around 25% are singletons. This clonotype was detected only a few times. Its antigen is not identified. Trimming took 3 bases from V and 8 from J; bases not matched to a gene: 7. Per the germline V gene, CDR1 is DFQATT and CDR2 is SNEGSKA (reference sequence). The CDR3 contains 13 residues. Points from the study as a whole: It was the authors' suggestion that each seasonal influenza vaccination recruits few new T cells.

The sample also formed part of further work on T cells expressing NK-cell markers. From that second work: Generation of TCR beta cDNA was performed by 5'RACE template switching incorporating UMIs. HCMV seropositivity characterized seven of the eight sequenced donors, and seronegativity one. Among four donors, these clonotypes also ranked first in the CD3+CD56-NKG2C+ fraction.

The chain links TRBV20-1 to TRBJ1-5; 7 nucleotides match TRBD1. The sample here was CD4+ T cells sorted from PBMCs, taken about 12 days after vaccination. This clonotype was obtained from a man between 50 and 59 years old who received an inactivated influenza vaccine. Here the CDR3 reads CSASFPGGKPQHF. CDR3 DNA: TGCAGTGCTAGTTTTCCAGGGGGAAAGCCCCAGCATTTT.